This T cell receptor beta chain was captured in a study of blood T cell repertoires in COVID-19. Study in general: Samples representing acute and convalescent COVID-19 were sourced from the United States, Italy and Spain.

The V end was cut by 0 bases, the J end by 4 bases, with 12 bases between. Germline CDR1 reads LNHDA; CDR2 reads SQIVND (reference sequence). The CDR3 has 16 residues. Clones were sequenced by immunoSEQ multiplex PCR, and TCRdb holds only the in-frame ones, with some missing. The sample lists roughly 180,000 clones, roughly 85% seen once, with just under 8.5% in the top ten. The TCR was taken from a woman in her sixties with acute or convalescent COVID-19. Specimen: peripheral blood. The rearrangement links TRBV19 to TRBJ2-2; possible D gene TRBD1, 6 bases. The DNA of the CDR3 is TGTGCCAGTAGTATAGAAACAGGGTTGGGCACCGGGGAGCTGTTTTTT. This gives the protein CASSIETGLGTGELFF. Drawing the rest from reference TRBV19 and TRBJ2-2, the complete variable domain is DGGITQSPKYLFRKEGQNVTLSCEQNLNHDAMYWYRQDPGQGLRLIYYSQIVNDFQKGDIAEGYSVSREKKESFPLTVTSAQKNPTAFYLCASSIETGLGTGELFFGEGSRLTVL.